Included here is one T cell receptor beta chain sequence, with context. This sample stems from a study of CD8+ T cells in alopecia areata. Treatment here: oral pan-JAK inhibitor, 5-10 mg twice daily. TCR sequencing used cDNA made by reverse transcription of extracted RNA. The method was immunoSEQ multiplex PCR; TCRdb's version includes in-frame clones alone and lacks a portion of them. The table lists under 350,000 clones, 58% of them singletons. The receptor comes from a human donor with alopecia areata. The sequences come from CD4+ T cells sorted from blood, collected at week 24, from a patient treated with tofacitinib.

The CDR3 reads CASSRTGTGSYEQYF. The CDR3 DNA follows: TGCGCCAGCAGCCGAACCGGGACAGGGTCCTACGAGCAGTACTTC. The V gene is TRBV4-3, the J gene TRBJ2-7; 9 bases match TRBD1. This CDR3 contains 15 residues. V shed 4 bases and J 1 base; nucleotides not matched to a gene: 5. The germline V gene has CDR1 LGHNA and CDR2 YSLEER.